Presented here are 3 T cell receptor beta chains from one specimen sequenced in a study of CXCR3-negative and CXCR3-positive naive CD8 T cells. The method, 5' RACE with UMI labels, was used to prepare the TRB cDNA libraries. Using the 5' RACE reads, TCRdb records one entry per CDR3 protein without DNA. The listing contains roughly 30,000 distinct CDR3 sequences. The source material was memory CD8+ T cells from blood. These receptors all come from a human donor in good health. Some clones in this sample may be carry-over from other donors' samples.

The chain recombines TRBV7-2 with TRBJ2-7. CDR1 SGHTA and CDR2 FQGNSA come from the germline V gene. The CDR3 extends over 15 amino acids. The CDR3 region is CASSAIGSVSYEQYF.

The V call is TRBV10-3, the J call TRBJ2-1; TCRdb's assignment of TRBD2 cannot be checked, as there is no DNA. CDR1 ENHRY and CDR2 SYGVKD come from the germline V gene. The CDR3 loop spans 17 amino acids. CDR3 loop: CAINPGLAERAYNEQFF.

The chain combines TRBV29-1 with TRBJ1-4; checking the TCRdb D call of TRBD1 is not possible without DNA. The germline gives CDR1 SQVTM, CDR2 ANQGSEA. The CDR3 is made up of 13 amino acids. CDR3 region: CSVGQGENEKLFF.